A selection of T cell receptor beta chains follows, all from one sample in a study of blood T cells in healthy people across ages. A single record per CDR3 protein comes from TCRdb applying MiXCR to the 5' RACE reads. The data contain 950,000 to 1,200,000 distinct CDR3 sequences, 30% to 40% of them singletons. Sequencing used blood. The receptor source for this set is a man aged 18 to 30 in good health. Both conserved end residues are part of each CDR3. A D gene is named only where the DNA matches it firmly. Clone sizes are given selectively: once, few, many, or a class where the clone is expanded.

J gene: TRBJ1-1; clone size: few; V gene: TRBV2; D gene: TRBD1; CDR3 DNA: TGTGCCAGCAGCAGGGACAGCCAGAACACTGAAGCTTTCTTT; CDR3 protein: CASSRDSQNTEAFF
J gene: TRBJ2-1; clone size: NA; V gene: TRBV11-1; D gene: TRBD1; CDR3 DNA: TGTGCCAGCAGCTTAGAAGGGACAGGGATGGGGAATGAGCAGTTCTTC; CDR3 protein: CASSLEGTGMGNEQFF
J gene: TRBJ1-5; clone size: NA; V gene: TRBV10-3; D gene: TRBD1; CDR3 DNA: TGTGCCACCTTAAAGGGGGCAGATCAGCCCCAGCATTTT; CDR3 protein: CATLKGADQPQHF
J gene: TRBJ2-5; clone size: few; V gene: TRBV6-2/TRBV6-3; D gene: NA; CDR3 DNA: TGTGCCAGCAGTTATCGGGACTCGAGGGAGACCCAGTACTTC; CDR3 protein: CASSYRDSRETQYF
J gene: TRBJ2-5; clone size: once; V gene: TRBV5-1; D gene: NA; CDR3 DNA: TGCGCCAGCAGCTTGGCAGGGGCTATGGAGACCCAGTACTTC; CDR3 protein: CASSLAGAMETQYF
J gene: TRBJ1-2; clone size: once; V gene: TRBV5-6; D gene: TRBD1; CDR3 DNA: TGTGCCAGCAGCCGTACAGATCGGGACAGGGGCTATGGCTACACCTTC; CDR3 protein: CASSRTDRDRGYGYTF
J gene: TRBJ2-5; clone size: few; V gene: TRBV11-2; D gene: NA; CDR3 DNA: TGTGCCAGCTCAGACTACCAAGAGACCCAGTACTTC; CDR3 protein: CASSDYQETQYF
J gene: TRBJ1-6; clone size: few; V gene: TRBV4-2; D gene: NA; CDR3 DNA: TGTGCCAGCAGCCAAGATCGGACTTGGCCCAATTCACCCCTCCACTTT; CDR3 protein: CASSQDRTWPNSPLHF
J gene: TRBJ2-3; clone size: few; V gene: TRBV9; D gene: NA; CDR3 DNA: TGTGCCAGCAGCTCCGATGGTGGGGCGGTGGATACGCAGTATTTT; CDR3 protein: CASSSDGGAVDTQYF
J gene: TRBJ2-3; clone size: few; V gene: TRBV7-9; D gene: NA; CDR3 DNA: TGTGCCAGCAGCCTACGATTTGTGGATACGCAGTATTTT; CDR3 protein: CASSLRFVDTQYF
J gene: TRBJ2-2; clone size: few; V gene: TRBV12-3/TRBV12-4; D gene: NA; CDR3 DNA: TGTGCCAGCACTACGGACAGCCCGAGAGGGGAGCTGTTTTTT; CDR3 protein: CASTTDSPRGELFF